A single T cell receptor (beta chain) is shown here with its context. This record belongs to a study of blood T cell repertoires in COVID-19. Germline V CDR1 and CDR2: LNHDA, SQIVND (reference sequence). There are 13 residues in the CDR3. Those who participated ranged in age from roughly 18 to 100 years and resided in roughly 26 US areas. Participants were placed into cohorts based on the clinical history they reported. Symptom resolution, clearance, or two negative PCRs marked the recovered donors of Cohort 3. Sequencing used immunoSEQ multiplex PCR; TCRdb keeps in-frame clones, though not all of them. The sample holds 180,000 or so clones, roughly 83% seen once.

The sequence was obtained from a woman in her sixties who had recovered from COVID-19. The chain couples TRBV19 to TRBJ1-2; 8 bases are a match to TRBD1. The material sequenced was PBMCs or T cells enriched from blood (not recorded which). The CDR3 reads CGSGGEANYGYTF. CDR3 bases: TGTGGTTCAGGGGGCGAAGCTAACTATGGCTACACCTTC.